This TCR beta chain originates from a study of cytomegalovirus exposure and HLA in healthy donors. General study results and limits: TCR beta chains numbering approximately 150 were designated cytomegalovirus-associated.

Primers: 60 Vbeta forward and 13 Jbeta reverse. Clones were read by immunoSEQ multiplex PCR, and TCRdb kept only the in-frame ones, dropping some. Of roughly 82,000 clones in the sample, roughly 72% are singletons; the top ten hold around 10%. This CDR3 comprises 12 residues. V was trimmed by 1 base and J by 11 bases, leaving 10 bases between them. CDR1 is SGHTA, CDR2 FQGNSA, per germline. To note about this clone: Its antigen remains unknown.

Donors in the study were healthy people who gave bone marrow. Although they were nominally healthy when sampled, donors likely had unrecorded immune exposures. The chain joins TRBV7-2 to TRBJ2-3; tentatively, D is TRBD2 (6 bases). The sequence came from a middle-aged woman in good health and CMV-seropositive. Specimen: PBMCs. CDR3 loop: CASSLEGLRQYF. Here the CDR3 DNA reads TGTGCCAGCAGCTTAGAGGGACTGAGGCAGTATTTT. Complete variable domain (other parts from reference TRBV7-2 and TRBJ2-3): GAGVSQSPSNKVTEKGKDVELRCDPISGHTALYWYRQSLGQGLEFLIYFQGNSAPDKSGLPSDRFSAERTGGSVSTLTIQRTQQEDSAVYLCASSLEGLRQYFGPGTRLTVL.